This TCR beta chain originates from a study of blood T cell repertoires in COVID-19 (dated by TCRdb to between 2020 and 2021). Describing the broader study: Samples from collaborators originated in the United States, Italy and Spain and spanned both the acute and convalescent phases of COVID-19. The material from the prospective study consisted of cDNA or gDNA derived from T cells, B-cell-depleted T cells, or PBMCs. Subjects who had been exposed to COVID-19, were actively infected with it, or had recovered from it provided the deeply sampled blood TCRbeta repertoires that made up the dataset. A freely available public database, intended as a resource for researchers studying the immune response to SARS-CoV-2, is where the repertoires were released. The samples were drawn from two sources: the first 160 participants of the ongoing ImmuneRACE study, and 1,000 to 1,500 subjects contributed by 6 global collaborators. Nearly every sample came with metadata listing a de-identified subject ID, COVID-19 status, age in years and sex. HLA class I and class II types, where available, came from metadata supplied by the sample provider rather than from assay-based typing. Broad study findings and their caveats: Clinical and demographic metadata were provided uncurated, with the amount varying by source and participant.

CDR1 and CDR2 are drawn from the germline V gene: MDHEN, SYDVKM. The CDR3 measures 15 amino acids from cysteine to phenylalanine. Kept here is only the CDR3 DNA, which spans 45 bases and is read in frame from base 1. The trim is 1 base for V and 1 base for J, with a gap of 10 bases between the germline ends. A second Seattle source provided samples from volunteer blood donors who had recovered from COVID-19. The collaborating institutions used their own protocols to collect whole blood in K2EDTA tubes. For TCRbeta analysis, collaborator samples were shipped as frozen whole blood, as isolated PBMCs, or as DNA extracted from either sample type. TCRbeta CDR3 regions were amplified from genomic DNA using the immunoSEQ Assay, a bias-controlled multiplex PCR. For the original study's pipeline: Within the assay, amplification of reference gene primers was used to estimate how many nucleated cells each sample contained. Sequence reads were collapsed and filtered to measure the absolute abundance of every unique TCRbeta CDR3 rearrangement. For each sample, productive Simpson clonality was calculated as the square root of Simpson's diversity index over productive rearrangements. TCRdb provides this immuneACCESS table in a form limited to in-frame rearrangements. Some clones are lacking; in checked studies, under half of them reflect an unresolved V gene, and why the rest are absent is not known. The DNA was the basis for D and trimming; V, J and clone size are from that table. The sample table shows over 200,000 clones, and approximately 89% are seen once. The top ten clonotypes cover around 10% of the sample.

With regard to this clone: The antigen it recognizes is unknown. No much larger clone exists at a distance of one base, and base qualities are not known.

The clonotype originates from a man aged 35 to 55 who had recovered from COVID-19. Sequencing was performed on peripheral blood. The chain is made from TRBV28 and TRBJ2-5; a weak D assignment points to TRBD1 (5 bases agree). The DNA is TGTGCCAGCAGTTTATTCAACAGGCTCCAAGAGACCCAGTACTTC. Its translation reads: CASSLFNRLQETQYF.